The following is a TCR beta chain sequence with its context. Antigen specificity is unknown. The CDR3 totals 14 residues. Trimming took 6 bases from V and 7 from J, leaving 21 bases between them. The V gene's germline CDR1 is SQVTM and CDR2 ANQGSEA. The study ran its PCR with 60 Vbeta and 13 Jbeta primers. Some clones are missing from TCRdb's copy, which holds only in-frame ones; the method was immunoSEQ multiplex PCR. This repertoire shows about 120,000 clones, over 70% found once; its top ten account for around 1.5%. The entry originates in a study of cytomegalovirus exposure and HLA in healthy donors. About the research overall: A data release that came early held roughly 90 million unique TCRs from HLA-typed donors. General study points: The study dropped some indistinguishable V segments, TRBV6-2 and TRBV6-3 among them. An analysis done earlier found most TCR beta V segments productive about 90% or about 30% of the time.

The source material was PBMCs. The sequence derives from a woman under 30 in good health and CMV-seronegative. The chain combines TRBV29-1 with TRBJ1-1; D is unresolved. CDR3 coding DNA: TGCAGCGTCCAACCTACCCTAGTTACGGGTGAAGCTTTCTTT. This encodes CSVQPTLVTGEAFF.